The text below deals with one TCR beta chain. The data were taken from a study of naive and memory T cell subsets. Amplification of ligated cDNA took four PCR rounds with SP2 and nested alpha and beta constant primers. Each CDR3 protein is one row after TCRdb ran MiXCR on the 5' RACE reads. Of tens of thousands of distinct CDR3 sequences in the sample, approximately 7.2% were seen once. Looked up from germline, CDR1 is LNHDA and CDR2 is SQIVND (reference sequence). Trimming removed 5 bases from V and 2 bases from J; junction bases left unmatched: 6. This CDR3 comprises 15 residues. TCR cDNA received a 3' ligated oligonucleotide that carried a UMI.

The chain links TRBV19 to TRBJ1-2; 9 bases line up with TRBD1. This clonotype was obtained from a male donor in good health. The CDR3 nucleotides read TGTGCCAGTAGTCCCCCTGGACAGGGGAACTATGGCTACACCTTC. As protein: CASSPPGQGNYGYTF.